The 31 T cell receptor beta chains below come from one sample, sequenced in a study of blood T cells in healthy people across ages. Using a J-beta primer mix together with a sample-barcoded 5' primer, a second PCR was run for roughly 7 to 11 cycles. TCRdb redid the calling of the 5' RACE reads with MiXCR, one entry per CDR3 protein. The data contain approximately 900,000 distinct CDR3 sequences, 48% of them singletons. Input material: blood. All receptors come from a young man in good health.

This clonotype was detected a few times. The chain employs TRBV20-1 and TRBJ2-7; 11 nucleotides line up with TRBD1. There are 14 residues in the CDR3. The junction had 3 bases not matched to a gene; V was cut back by 3 bases and J by 2 bases. CDR1 is DFQATT, CDR2 SNEGSKA, per germline (reference sequence). In nucleotides, the CDR3 is TGCAGTGCTAGTCCGGGACAGGGGGCCTACGAGCAGTACTTC. It translates to CSASPGQGAYEQYF.

This rearrangement joins TRBV5-1 to TRBJ2-5; D possibly uses TRBD1 or TRBD2 (6 bases each). The CDR3 spans 15 residues. Trimming shortened V by 7 bases and J by 5 bases, and 21 bases separated the two germline ends. Germline V lookup: CDR1 SGHRS, CDR2 YFSETQ. Here the CDR3 DNA reads TGCGCCAGCCGAGACGGGGGCCACGGCATCGAGACCCAGTACTTC. Its translation is CASRDGGHGIETQYF.

V gene TRBV6-5 combines with J gene TRBJ1-5; D uncertain. Trimming pared 8 bases from V and 6 bases from J, leaving 8 bases between. Germline V gene lookup returns CDR1 MNHEY and CDR2 SVGAGI. This CDR3 region has 11 residues. Here the CDR3 reads CASGPAQPQHF. In nucleotides, the CDR3 is TGTGCCAGCGGGCCCGCTCAGCCCCAGCATTTT.

This clonotype was seen more than once but under ten times. The rearrangement uses TRBV20-1 and TRBJ2-7; a weak D match, TRBD2 (6 bases). The CDR3 consists of 14 residues. Germline V gives CDR1 DFQATT, CDR2 SNEGSKA (reference sequence). V was trimmed by 6 bases and J by 0 bases, leaving 15 bases between them. The CDR3 sequence is CSAPRDSSSYEQYF. The CDR3 DNA sequence: TGCAGTGCCCCGAGGGACTCAAGCTCCTACGAGCAGTACTTC.

This clonotype was detected only a few times. V is TRBV20-1 and J is TRBJ1-2; 8 bases agree with TRBD1. The CDR3 extends over 15 amino acids. Germline V gives CDR1 DFQATT, CDR2 SNEGSKA (reference sequence). J was trimmed by 3 bases and V by 5 bases; bases with no gene match: 11. This CDR3 is CSAPVRGQGDYGYTF. The CDR3 nucleotides are TGCAGTGCTCCTGTCAGGGGGCAGGGAGACTATGGCTACACCTTC.

The V gene is TRBV7-2, the J gene TRBJ2-1; TRBD2 aligns across 7 bases. Looked up from germline, CDR1 is SGHTA and CDR2 is FQGNSA. V gave up 1 base and J gave up 9 bases; unmatched junction bases: 9. The CDR3 runs 15 residues. CDR3 in DNA: TGTGCCAGCAGCTTAGGTGGCGCGGGGGTTAGTGAGCAGTTCTTC. This sequence encodes CASSLGGAGVSEQFF.

The V gene is TRBV27, the J gene TRBJ2-5, with 13 positions matching TRBD2. The J call may be faulty, since TRBJ2-7 better matches the DNA end. Germline values: CDR1 MNHEY, CDR2 SMNVEV (reference sequence). The CDR3 has 17 residues. CDR3 sequence: CASSLPRLAGGVYEQYF. In DNA form, the CDR3 reads TGTGCCAGCAGTTTACCCCGACTAGCGGGGGGCGTTTACGAGCAGTACTTC.

This clonotype was counted between two and nine times. The chain couples TRBV7-9 to TRBJ2-5; TRBD2 agrees at 9 bases. V dropped 4 bases and J dropped 1; count of bases not matched to a gene: 7. Germline CDR1 is SEHNR and CDR2 is FQNEAQ (reference sequence). The CDR3 length is 16 residues. In nucleotides, the CDR3 is TGTGCCAGCAGCTCGAGTAGCGGGGGATTCCAAGAGACCCAGTACTTC. Encoded protein: CASSSSSGGFQETQYF.

The chain combines TRBV4-1 with TRBJ2-7; the D gene is possibly TRBD2 (6 bases). CDR3 length: 14 residues. Trimming removed 1 base at V and 6 bases at J, with 13 bases between. Germline CDR1 MGHRA, CDR2 YSYEKL. The CDR3 is CASSQVGAGGEQYF. CDR3 nucleotides: TGCGCCAGCAGCCAAGTAGGCGCCGGGGGCGAGCAGTACTTC.

The rearrangement links TRBV4-3 to TRBJ1-5; no clear D gene. Trimming removed 0 bases from V and 7 bases from J, with 13 bases in between. The CDR3 contains 15 residues. Germline V gives CDR1 LGHNA, CDR2 YSLEER. In DNA, the CDR3 is TGCGCCAGCAGCCAAGATTTTGGAGTCGGGCAGCCCCAGCATTTT. Its translation: CASSQDFGVGQPQHF.

The chain employs TRBV5-1 and TRBJ2-5, with D possibly matching TRBD2 (6 bases). With 0 bases removed from V and 1 base from J, the gap between germline ends came to 16 bases. Germline CDR1 SGHRS, CDR2 YFSETQ. The CDR3 has 17 residues. The CDR3 bases are TGCGCCAGCAGCTTGGGTAGCGGAGGATCCTCCCAAGAGACCCAGTACTTC. Translating gives CASSLGSGGSSQETQYF.

This sequence joins TRBV9 and TRBJ2-5; 8 nucleotides line up with TRBD2. This CDR3 spans 17 amino acids. The ends lost 5 bases at V and 2 bases at J; junction bases unmatched: 14. Germline V gives CDR1 SGDLS, CDR2 YYNGEE. The CDR3 reads CASSSRQAGDRQETQYF. For the CDR3, the DNA is TGTGCCAGCAGTTCCAGACAAGCGGGAGACCGACAAGAGACCCAGTACTTC.

The V and J genes are TRBV27 and TRBJ2-7; maybe TRBD1 (5 bases). The ends were cut back, 4 bases at V and 2 bases at J, with 12 bases in the middle. CDR1 is MNHEY, CDR2 SMNVEV, per germline (reference sequence). The CDR3 sequence is 14 residues long. CDR3: CASSSTAYTYEQYF. CDR3 sequence (DNA): TGTGCCAGCAGTTCGACAGCCTATACCTACGAGCAGTACTTC.

In its sample, this clonotype was seen once. V is TRBV29-1 and J is TRBJ2-1; possible D gene TRBD1, 5 bases. The germline V gene has CDR1 SQVTM and CDR2 ANQGSEA. Trimming took off 4 bases at V and 0 bases at J, with 10 bases between the two ends. This CDR3 spans 14 amino acids. The CDR3 region is CSVGGSPSYNEQFF. In nucleotides, the CDR3 is TGCAGCGTTGGGGGCTCGCCCTCCTACAATGAGCAGTTCTTC.

This clonotype was detected a few times. The chain carries TRBV29-1 and TRBJ2-6; D ambiguous. The CDR3 has 12 amino acids. Germline CDR1 is SQVTM and CDR2 is ANQGSEA. V lost 4 bases to trimming and J lost 4 bases, with 5 bases between them. CDR3 DNA sequence: TGCAGCGTTGTGTCCGGGGCCAACGTCCTGACTTTC. It codes for CSVVSGANVLTF.

In this sample, this clonotype turned up a few times. The chain employs TRBV25-1 and TRBJ2-1; 9 bases match TRBD2. Germline trimming cut 3 bases from V and 7 bases from J; bases unmatched to any gene: 7. This CDR3 comprises 15 residues. Germline CDR1 and CDR2: MGHDK and SYGVNS. The CDR3 bases are TGTGCCAGCAGTGAGCGGGGGGGCCCAGTTAATGAGCAGTTCTTC. Translated, it gives CASSERGGPVNEQFF.

This clonotype was counted only a few times. V is TRBV20-1 and J is TRBJ2-3; 8 bases map to TRBD2. Germline V gene data show CDR1 as DFQATT and CDR2 as SNEGSKA (reference sequence). The CDR3 extends over 14 amino acids. Losses at the gene ends were 4 bases for V and 2 bases for J; bases not matched to a gene: 5. CDR3 DNA: TGCAGTGCTACAAGCGGGGGAAACACAGATACGCAGTATTTT. Protein product: CSATSGGNTDTQYF.

The rearrangement uses TRBV6-1 and TRBJ1-2; D is unresolved. V lost 10 bases and J lost 3, with 18 bases in between. The CDR3 has 14 residues. Germline V gene data show CDR1 as MNHNS and CDR2 as SASEGT. CDR3 DNA: TGTGCCATCCTAACTGCGTGGGGAGACTATGGCTACACCTTC. Protein: CAILTAWGDYGYTF.

This clonotype was detected many times. The V gene is TRBV12-3 or TRBV12-4, the J gene TRBJ1-2, with TRBD1 matching 7 bases. CDR3 length equals 13 residues. V lost 6 bases, J lost 5 bases, and 6 bases stayed unmatched. The CDR3 reads CASSPGQRYGYTF. The CDR3 nucleotides read TGTGCCAGCAGCCCGGGACAGAGATATGGCTACACCTTC.

The chain carries TRBV9 and TRBJ2-4; D is undetermined. The DNA matches TRBJ2-7 better at its end, which makes the J call doubtful. Per germline, CDR1 SGDLS and CDR2 YYNGEE. This CDR3 is built from 12 residues. The chain's CDR3 is CASSPARGEQYF. For the CDR3, the DNA is TGTGCCAGCAGCCCCGCCCGCGGCGAGCAGTACTTC.

This clonotype was found a few times. The chain recombines TRBV28 with TRBJ2-5; TRBD1 agrees at 8 bases. The J call may be incorrect, as the DNA end agrees better with TRBJ2-7. The CDR3 loop spans 16 amino acids. The germline CDR1 and CDR2 sequences are MDHEN and SYDVKM. CDR3 DNA: TGTGCCAGCAGTATACGAAAGGACAGGGCAACCTACGAGCAGTACTTC. This codes for CASSIRKDRATYEQYF.

The chain uses TRBV9 and TRBJ1-6; D gene unclear. This CDR3 has 13 residues. V was shortened by 4 bases and J by 8 bases, with 10 bases between the two germline ends. The germline V gene encodes CDR1 SGDLS and CDR2 YYNGEE. The CDR3 nucleotides read TGTGCCAGCAGCCCCGCGAAGGATTCACCCCTCCACTTT. Its protein product is CASSPAKDSPLHF.

A few counts support this clonotype. This rearrangement joins TRBV6-4 to TRBJ1-2, with 10 nucleotides matching TRBD1. The V and J ends lost 2 bases and 7 bases, in that order; junction bases with no gene match: 7. CDR1 MRHNA and CDR2 SNTAGT come from the germline V gene. The CDR3 loop spans 15 amino acids. The CDR3 DNA reads TGTGCCAGCAGTGACACAGGACAGGGGGAGAGTGGCTACACCTTC. This encodes CASSDTGQGESGYTF.

This clonotype was found many times. Being one base from a much bigger clone, this may be a read error. The chain joins TRBV5-6 to TRBJ2-1; D is unresolved. The DNA end is more similar to TRBJ2-7, so the J call may be wrong. CDR1 is SGHDT, CDR2 YYEEEE, per germline. The CDR3 has 16 amino acids. The CDR3 DNA reads as TGTGCCAGCAGCCCCGATCGCGGTGCCACCTACAATGAGCAGTACTTC. The encoded protein is CASSPDRGATYNEQYF.

This clonotype was seen repeatedly, ten times or more. The rearrangement uses TRBV29-1 and TRBJ2-5; 7 positions match TRBD1. This CDR3 contains 14 residues. Germline assignment: CDR1 SQVTM and CDR2 ANQGSEA. V was clipped by 0 bases and J by 6 bases; unmatched bases: 7. CDR3 coding DNA: TGCAGCGTTGAAGATGGCCAGGGGGTCAAGACCCAGTACTTC. Protein sequence: CSVEDGQGVKTQYF.

This clonotype appeared a few times. The rearrangement uses TRBV12-3 or TRBV12-4 and TRBJ2-1, with D possibly being TRBD1 (6 bases). The CDR3 loop spans 15 amino acids. V lost 6 bases to trimming and J lost 7 bases, with 19 bases between them. In DNA form, the CDR3 reads TGTGCCAGCAGCTATACAGGGACCTTTAGGAATGAGCAGTTCTTC. Its translation is CASSYTGTFRNEQFF.

V gene TRBV20-1 combines with J gene TRBJ2-3; 10 bases are a match to TRBD2. Looked up from germline, CDR1 is DFQATT and CDR2 is SNEGSKA (reference sequence). The CDR3 length is 16 residues. Trimming removed 7 bases from V and 2 bases from J; junction bases left unmatched: 12. The CDR3 spells CSVMRRSGGITDTQYF. The CDR3 DNA sequence: TGCAGTGTAATGAGGCGTAGCGGGGGGATCACAGATACGCAGTATTTT.

V gene TRBV29-1 combines with J gene TRBJ2-1; 7 bases align to TRBD2. CDR1 and CDR2 from the germline V gene are SQVTM and ANQGSEA. V shed 3 bases, J shed 5 bases, and the junction held 10 bases outside the gene matches. There are 15 residues in the CDR3. The CDR3 reads CSVDEGRDYDNEQFF. CDR3 DNA sequence: TGCAGCGTTGACGAAGGTAGGGACTACGACAATGAGCAGTTCTTC.

This rearrangement joins TRBV6-1 to TRBJ1-1; D gene uncertain. The germline CDR1 and CDR2 sequences are MNHNS and SASEGT. The CDR3 is 16 amino acids. V dropped 5 bases and J dropped 1 base, with 17 bases sitting between them. The CDR3 reads CASSFRISGENTEAFF. In DNA, the CDR3 is TGTGCCAGCAGTTTTAGAATCTCAGGCGAGAACACTGAAGCTTTCTTT.

V gene TRBV12-3 or TRBV12-4 combines with J gene TRBJ2-7; 8 positions agree with TRBD1. V lost 5 bases to trimming and J lost 2 bases; unmatched junction nucleotides: 2. This CDR3 is built from 13 residues. CDR3 DNA sequence: TGTGCCAGCAGTGCGGACAGGGCCTACGAGCAGTACTTC. This codes for CASSADRAYEQYF.

This clonotype has a count of ten or more. This chain joins TRBV14 and TRBJ2-6, with D unresolved. The CDR3 covers 16 residues. CDR1 is SGHDN, CDR2 FVKESK, per germline. V lost 1 base, J lost 4 bases, and 11 bases lay in between. The CDR3 spells CASSQATMLGANVLTF. For the CDR3, the DNA is TGTGCCAGCAGCCAAGCTACGATGCTGGGGGCCAACGTCCTGACTTTC.